Here is one T cell receptor beta chain with its context. The data were obtained in a study of vaccination and CD4 T cells after COVID-19. Across the whole study: Taking of post-vaccine samples occurred a median approximately 67 days after dose two (range 14 to 241).

The CDR3 is 13 amino acids. Germline assignment: CDR1 MNHEY and CDR2 SMNVEV (reference sequence). The V gene lost 4 bases and the J gene lost 2 bases, with 9 bases spanning the gap. TCRdb re-derived calls from the PCR reads in MiXCR, one entry per CDR3 protein. The sample shows 26,000 or so distinct CDR3 sequences, around 50% of them seen only once. The time point denotes: late sampling 161 to 241 days after vaccination in three convalescent patients. The TCR was taken from a human donor who had recovered from COVID-19. The sequencing used CD4+ T cells from blood, collected about 7 months after SARS-CoV-2 vaccination. This chain connects TRBV27 to TRBJ2-7, with TRBD1 as a possible D gene (6 bases). This CDR3 is CASSSGTPYEQYF. For the CDR3, the DNA is TGTGCCAGCAGTTCCGGGACACCCTACGAGCAGTACTTC.